This T cell receptor (beta chain) emerged from a study of T-cell reconstitution after alpha-beta-depleted transplantation in children. The trim removed 1 base at V and 3 bases at J, leaving 6 bases unmatched. The CDR3 contains 18 residues. Germline-derived CDR1 and CDR2 are KGHDR and SFDVKD. Preparation of the TCRbeta library was carried out with unique molecular identifiers. Via MiXCR, TCRdb re-called the PCR reads, giving one row per CDR3 protein. The sample consists of 70,000 to 95,000 distinct CDR3 sequences, around 15% of them appearing once. This clonotype turned up a few times. What it binds is unknown. General study results and limits: It was newly produced T cells that mostly accounted for T-cell counts and diversity one year after transplant. The high TCRbeta diversity at day 60 in some patients came from surviving recipient T cells and thymic progenitors. Alpha-beta T cells present about two months after transplant were reported to originate from several hundred expanded graft clones.

The TCR was taken from a male patient under 10 years old who had a stem cell transplant for acute lymphoblastic leukemia, so the T cells may come from the graft donor. The specimen comprised PBMCs, mostly from graft donor cells, sampled 180 days after TCRalphabeta/CD19-depleted stem cell transplant. This chain uses TRBV24-1 with TRBJ2-1; 12 positions agree with TRBD2. The CDR3 sequence is CATSDFSRTSGVYNEQFF. Here the CDR3 DNA reads TGTGCCACCAGTGATTTCTCAAGGACTAGCGGGGTCTACAATGAGCAGTTCTTC.